This T cell receptor (beta chain) was captured in a study of shared clonotypes between healthy human individuals. The protocol was immunoSEQ multiplex PCR, while the TCRdb copy is restricted to in-frame clones and leaves out a portion. The table shows more than 900,000 clones, with approximately 80% occurring only once. CDR3 size: 15 residues. CDR1 is MDHEN, CDR2 SYDVKM, per germline. V lost 4 bases and J 0 bases, leaving 10 bases between the germline ends. This clone was picked up one time. Sequencing was done on a sample of memory CD4+ T cells from PBMCs. Subset noted: CD45RA-negative fraction. The rearrangement joins TRBV28 to TRBJ2-1; D remains ambiguous. The receptor was isolated from a man in his late teens or twenties in good health. Some clones in this sample may be carry-over from other donors' samples. The CDR3 DNA follows: TGTGCCAGCAGTTCTCGGTTCCCCTCCTACAATGAGCAGTTCTTC. It yields the protein CASSSRFPSYNEQFF.